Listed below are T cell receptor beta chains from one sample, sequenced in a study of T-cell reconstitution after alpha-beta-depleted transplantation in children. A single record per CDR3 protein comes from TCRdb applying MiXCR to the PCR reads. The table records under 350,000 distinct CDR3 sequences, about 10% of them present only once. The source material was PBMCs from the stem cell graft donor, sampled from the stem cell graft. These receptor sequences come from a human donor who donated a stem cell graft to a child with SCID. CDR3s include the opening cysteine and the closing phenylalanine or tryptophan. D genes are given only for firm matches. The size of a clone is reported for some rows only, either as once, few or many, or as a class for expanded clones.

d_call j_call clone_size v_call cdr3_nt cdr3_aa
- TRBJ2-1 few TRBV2 TGTGCCAGCAGGGCAGGATTTAGCTCCTACAATGAGCAGTTCTTC CASRAGFSSYNEQFF
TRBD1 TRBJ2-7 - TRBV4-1 TGCGCCAGCAGCCCTGACAATAGGGGGCTCTCGTACGAGCAGTACTTC CASSPDNRGLSYEQYF
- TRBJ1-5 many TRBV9 TGTGCCAGCAGCGCGCCGGGACAGCCCCAGCATTTT CASSAPGQPQHF
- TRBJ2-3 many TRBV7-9 TGTGCCAGCAGCTTAGACGTTTTCACAGATACGCAGTATTTT CASSLDVFTDTQYF
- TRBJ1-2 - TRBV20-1 TGCAGTGCTAGAGACACAGGGAAGAGTAACTATGGCTACACCTTC CSARDTGKSNYGYTF
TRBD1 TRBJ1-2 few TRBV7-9 TGTGCCAGCAACCACGGACAGGGGTCCTATGGCTACACCTTC CASNHGQGSYGYTF
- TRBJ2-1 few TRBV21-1 TGTGCCAGCAGCAAATGGTGGAGGGGGCCCTACAATGAGCAGTTCTTC CASSKWWRGPYNEQFF
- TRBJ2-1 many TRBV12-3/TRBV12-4 TGTGCCAGCAGTTTACGGCGTAACAATGAGCAGTTCTTC CASSLRRNNEQFF
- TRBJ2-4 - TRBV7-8 TGTGCCAGCAGCTTGACCAAAAACATTCAGTACTTC CASSLTKNIQYF
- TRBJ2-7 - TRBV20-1 TGCAGTGCACTTCAGACTGTCTACGAGCAGTACTTC CSALQTVYEQYF
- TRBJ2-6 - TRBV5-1 TGCGCCAGCAGCTTGAACGAAAACTCTGGGGCCAACGTCCTGACTTTC CASSLNENSGANVLTF
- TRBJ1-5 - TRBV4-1 TGCGCCAGCAGCCAAGGGTCCGCTAGCAATCAGCCCCAGCATTTT CASSQGSASNQPQHF
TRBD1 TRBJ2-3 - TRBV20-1 TGCAGTGCTCGCCCGACAGGGTTCACAGATACGCAGTATTTT CSARPTGFTDTQYF
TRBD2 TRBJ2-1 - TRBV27 TGTGCCAGCAATCCATCGGGGGGTCGGTACAATGAGCAGTTCTTC CASNPSGGRYNEQFF
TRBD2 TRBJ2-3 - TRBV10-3 TGTGCCATCAGTGAAACGCGGGGGGCCGAAGATACGCAGTATTTT CAISETRGAEDTQYF
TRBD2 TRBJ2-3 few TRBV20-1 TGCAGTGCTAGTACTAGCGGGAGCACAGATACGCAGTATTTT CSASTSGSTDTQYF
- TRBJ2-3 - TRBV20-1 TGCGGCCCAAGGGGGACCACAGATACGCAGTATTTT CGPRGTTDTQYF
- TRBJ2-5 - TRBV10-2 TGCGCCAGCAGCTCCGGGGCCACAGGAGAGACCCAGTACTTC CASSSGATGETQYF
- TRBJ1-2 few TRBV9 TGTGCCAGCAGCACCGAAAGCCGGGAACCCCCAGCCTTCTACTATGGCTACACCTTC CASSTESREPPAFYYGYTF
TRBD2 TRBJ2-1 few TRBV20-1 TGCAGTGTTTCGACCAGGAGCGGGGGGGCGGTGGATGAGCAGTTCTTC CSVSTRSGGAVDEQFF
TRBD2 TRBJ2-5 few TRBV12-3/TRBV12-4 TGTGCCAGCGGTGGGGGGGTCATTGAGGAGACCCAGTACTTC CASGGGVIEETQYF
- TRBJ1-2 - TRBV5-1 TGCGCCAGCAGACCTCAGGGAACGCGGGGCTACACCTTC CASRPQGTRGYTF
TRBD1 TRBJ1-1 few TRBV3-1 TGTGCCAGCAGCCAAGTTCGGGGGACAGGGAACACTGAAGCTTTCTTT CASSQVRGTGNTEAFF
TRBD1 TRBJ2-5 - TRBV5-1 TGCGCCAGCAGCTTGGTCCCGGGACAGGGTGGCGAGACCCAGTACTTC CASSLVPGQGGETQYF
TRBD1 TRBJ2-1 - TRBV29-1 TGCAGCGCCGTCAGGGGGAGCAATGAGCAGTTCTTC CSAVRGSNEQFF
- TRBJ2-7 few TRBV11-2 TGTGCCAGCAGCTTAAGGGGGGGGCCTTCATACGAGCAGTACTTC CASSLRGGPSYEQYF
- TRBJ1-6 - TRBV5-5 TGTGCCAGCAGCTTAAACGATTCACCCCTCCACTTT CASSLNDSPLHF
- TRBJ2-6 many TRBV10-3 TGTGCCATCAGACCGAGTGGAGGCACCGATACCTCTGGGGCCAACGTCCTGACTTTC CAIRPSGGTDTSGANVLTF
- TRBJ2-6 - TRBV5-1 TGCGCCAGCAGCTCCACGACGCTCGGGGCCAACGTCCTGACTTTC CASSSTTLGANVLTF